A single sample gave rise to the 20 T cell receptor beta chains below, sequenced in a study of identical twins. TCRdb independently ran MiXCR on the 5' RACE reads; one entry per CDR3 protein. The sample holds some 1,600,000 distinct CDR3 sequences, under 35% seen once. Input material: cord blood. Every receptor here comes from a newborn girl in good health.

The chain couples TRBV3-1 to TRBJ2-7; 7 bases line up with TRBD2. Losses at the gene ends were 0 bases for V and 1 base for J; bases not matched to a gene: 3. Germline-derived CDR1 and CDR2 are LGHDT and YNNKEL (reference sequence). This CDR3 is built from 15 residues. CDR3 sequence reads: CASSQELARSYEQYF. The DNA of the CDR3 is TGTGCCAGCAGCCAAGAACTAGCGCGATCCTACGAGCAGTACTTC.

This clonotype was observed a handful of times. The genes are TRBV11-2 and TRBJ2-5, with TRBD2 matching 9 bases. V was pared by 1 base and J by 11 bases, with 11 bases of the junction left unmatched. The CDR3 sequence is 15 residues long. Germline CDR1 and CDR2: SGHAT and FQNNGV. The CDR3 spells CASSLGAGGTNEQYF. In nucleotides, the CDR3 is TGTGCCAGCAGCTTAGGAGCGGGGGGTACCAATGAGCAGTACTTC.

The CDR3, as DNA: TGTGCCAGCACCCAGATAGCGGGGGGGCCTTACAGTGAGCAGTACTTC. Residues: CASTQIAGGPYSEQYF. This chain joins TRBV7-9 and TRBJ2-5, with TRBD2 matching over 11 bases. Per germline, CDR1 SEHNR and CDR2 FQNEAQ (reference sequence). The CDR3 loop spans 16 amino acids. The J segment lost 11 bases and the V segment lost 7 bases, leaving 18 bases of the junction unmatched.

This clonotype was detected once. The rearrangement links TRBV14 to TRBJ2-5; possible D gene TRBD2, 6 bases. The CDR3 is 14 residues long. Germline CDR1 is SGHDN and CDR2 is FVKESK. Trimming shortened V by 2 bases and J by 5 bases, and 12 bases separated the two germline ends. CDR3 sequence: CASSQYYRGETQYF. The CDR3 DNA reads as TGTGCCAGCAGCCAATACTACCGGGGGGAGACCCAGTACTTC.

The sample holds many counts of this clonotype. The chain recombines TRBV29-1 with TRBJ1-2; D unclear. The CDR3 totals 12 residues. V lost 0 bases to trimming and J lost 4 bases, with 6 bases between them. The V gene's germline CDR1 is SQVTM and CDR2 ANQGSEA. This CDR3 is CSVEEQPYGYTF. The CDR3 region has the DNA TGCAGCGTTGAAGAACAGCCCTATGGCTACACCTTC.

This chain links TRBV5-6 with TRBJ1-6; D is possibly TRBD1 (5 bases). V was clipped by 2 bases and J by 0 bases, with 9 bases between them. Looked up from germline, CDR1 is SGHDT and CDR2 is YYEEEE. The CDR3 runs to 16 residues. The CDR3 loop reads CASSFGTYSYNSPLHF. CDR3 DNA sequence: TGTGCCAGCAGCTTCGGGACTTACTCCTATAATTCACCCCTCCACTTT. The variable domain in full, completed from reference TRBV5-6 and TRBJ1-6, reads DAGVTQSPTHLIKTRGQQVTLRCSPKSGHDTVSWYQQALGQGPQFIFQYYEEEERQRGNFPDRFSGHQFPNYSSELNVNALLLGDSALYLCASSFGTYSYNSPLHFGNGTRLTVT.

The chain recombines TRBV4-2 with TRBJ1-4; TRBD1 might be the D (6 bases). CDR1 is LGHNA and CDR2 is YNFKEQ in the germline V gene. This CDR3 is 15 amino acids long. The germline V and J ends were trimmed by 3 bases and 7 bases, with 15 bases remaining between them. The CDR3 region has the DNA TGTGCCAGCAGCCATAAGGGAACAGGGATTGAAAAACTGTTTTTT. Its protein is CASSHKGTGIEKLFF.

The V call is TRBV7-6, the J call TRBJ1-5; 8 bases map to TRBD1. V gave up 0 bases and J gave up 7 bases; unmatched junction bases: 5. The CDR3 is made up of 15 amino acids. In germline, CDR1 is SGHVS, CDR2 FNYEAQ. CDR3 DNA sequence: TGTGCCAGCAGCTTAGCAGGACAGGGTGGACAGCCCCAGCATTTT. This translates into CASSLAGQGGQPQHF.

The V call is TRBV2, the J call TRBJ1-4, with 8 positions matching TRBD1. CDR1 SNHLY and CDR2 FYNNEI come from the germline V gene. This CDR3 has 14 residues. The V and J ends lost 3 bases and 8 bases, in that order; junction bases with no gene match: 5. The CDR3 loop reads CASSETGQGEKLFF. The CDR3 DNA sequence: TGTGCCAGCAGTGAGACCGGACAGGGAGAAAAACTGTTTTTT.

This clonotype was detected a few times. This chain links TRBV4-1 with TRBJ2-1; D is possibly TRBD1 (6 bases). Trimming took off 2 bases at V and 1 base at J, with 9 bases between the two ends. The CDR3 has 15 residues. Per the germline V gene, CDR1 is MGHRA and CDR2 is YSYEKL. CDR3 amino acids: CASSQSQGSYNEQFF. The CDR3 DNA sequence: TGCGCCAGCAGCCAAAGCCAGGGGTCCTACAATGAGCAGTTCTTC.

J is TRBJ1-5 and V is TRBV7-2; D is undetermined. Deletions cut 0 bases from V and 6 bases from J, with 15 bases between. The CDR3 totals 16 residues. CDR1 is SGHTA, CDR2 FQGNSA, per germline. CDR3 in amino acids: CASSLAPPGMGQPQHF. CDR3 DNA: TGTGCCAGCAGCTTAGCCCCCCCGGGGATGGGTCAGCCCCAGCATTTT.

In its sample, this clonotype was seen a few times. The chain combines TRBV7-2 with TRBJ1-6; D perhaps matches TRBD1 (5 bases). Germline CDR1 is SGHTA and CDR2 is FQGNSA. Trimming took off 5 bases at V and 4 bases at J, with 12 bases between the two ends. This CDR3 comprises 15 residues. The CDR3 DNA reads as TGTGCCAGCAGCCCGACAGTTATATATAATTCACCCCTCCACTTT. Translation: CASSPTVIYNSPLHF.

This clonotype has a handful of counts. A read error may explain this, as a much larger clone is one base away. The chain recombines TRBV7-9 with TRBJ2-5; no definite D call. The germline gives CDR1 SEHNR, CDR2 FQNEAQ (reference sequence). The CDR3 totals 13 residues. Trimming removed 2 bases from V and 1 base from J, with 5 bases in between. The CDR3 nucleotides read TGTGCCAGCAGCTTACTGTTCCAAGAGACCCAGTACTTC. As protein: CASSLLFQETQYF.

The genes are TRBV29-1 and TRBJ2-7; D is uncertain. The CDR3 runs 10 residues. Germline loops: CDR1 SQVTM, CDR2 ANQGSEA. V was pared by 5 bases and J by 7 bases, with 9 bases between. CDR3 in DNA: TGCAGCGTTTTCCGCGCTGAGCAGTACTTC. Translated: CSVFRAEQYF.

In its sample, this clonotype was seen a few times. The chain links TRBV6-1 to TRBJ2-3, with a weak D call TRBD2 (7 bases). The ends were cut back, 2 bases at V and 1 base at J, with 10 bases in the middle. The CDR3 totals 15 residues. Germline V CDR1 and CDR2: MNHNS, SASEGT. CDR3 DNA sequence: TGTGCCAGCAGTGAAAGGGGGGGAGGCACAGATACGCAGTATTTT. It yields the protein CASSERGGGTDTQYF.

CDR3 sequence (DNA): TGTGCCAGCAGCTCCCAGAAGACTAGCGGGAGTTTCAATGAGCAGTTCTTC. Protein sequence: CASSSQKTSGSFNEQFF. The chain uses TRBV7-2 and TRBJ2-1; 12 bases match TRBD2. This CDR3 region has 17 residues. After removal of 4 bases from V and 6 bases from J, the junction contained 10 bases not matched to a gene. Germline lookup yields CDR1 SGHTA and CDR2 FQGNSA.

The chain links TRBV19 to TRBJ2-7; D is perhaps TRBD2 (5 bases). Germline CDR1 is LNHDA and CDR2 is SQIVND (reference sequence). V was trimmed by 3 bases and J by 7 bases, leaving 22 bases between them. CDR3 length: 16 amino acids. CDR3 in DNA: TGTGCCAGTAGTATTAGGAAGCGGAACTCCTACAATGAGCAGTACTTC. This encodes CASSIRKRNSYNEQYF. Complete variable domain (other parts from reference TRBV19 and TRBJ2-7): DGGITQSPKYLFRKEGQNVTLSCEQNLNHDAMYWYRQDPGQGLRLIYYSQIVNDFQKGDIAEGYSVSREKKESFPLTVTSAQKNPTAFYLCASSIRKRNSYNEQYFGPGTRLTVT.

This chain links TRBV27 with TRBJ1-2; 8 bases map to TRBD1. The CDR3 totals 18 residues. The J segment lost 4 bases and the V segment lost 1 base, leaving 14 bases of the junction unmatched. CDR1 and CDR2 (germline): MNHEY, SMNVEV (reference sequence). This CDR3 is CASSLWGQALTGSYGYTF. The CDR3 DNA follows: TGTGCCAGCAGTTTATGGGGACAGGCGCTAACCGGGAGCTATGGCTACACCTTC.

This clonotype appeared a few times. This chain joins TRBV10-3 and TRBJ2-1; 9 bases are a match to TRBD2. Germline V gene lookup returns CDR1 ENHRY and CDR2 SYGVKD. The CDR3 runs 14 residues. J was trimmed by 7 bases and V by 6 bases; bases with no gene match: 7. This CDR3 is CAISWTSEWNEQFF. The CDR3 nucleotides read TGTGCCATCAGCTGGACTAGCGAATGGAATGAGCAGTTCTTC.

The gene calls are TRBV3-1 and TRBJ2-1; tentative D call: TRBD2 (6 bases). Judging by the DNA end, TRBJ2-7 fits better; the J call may be wrong. The CDR3 consists of 15 residues. Per the germline V gene, CDR1 is LGHDT and CDR2 is YNNKEL (reference sequence). CDR3 sequence: CASSQTSSSYNEQYF. In DNA form, the CDR3 reads TGTGCCAGCAGCCAAACTAGCTCCTCCTACAATGAGCAGTACTTC.